Presented here are 14 T cell receptor beta chains from one specimen sequenced in a study of cytomegalovirus exposure and HLA in healthy donors. The PCR had 60 Vbeta and 13 Jbeta primers. The protocol was immunoSEQ multiplex PCR, while the TCRdb copy is restricted to in-frame clones and leaves out a portion. Among some 190,000 clones, roughly 81% were seen once, and the ten largest hold over 2%. Sequences were obtained from PBMCs. Source of these receptors: a woman in her twenties or thirties in good health and CMV-seropositive.

The chain links TRBV7-2 to TRBJ1-1; D is unclear. This CDR3 is built from 14 residues. CDR1 is SGHTA, CDR2 FQGNSA, per germline. V lost 3 bases, J lost 4 bases, and 12 bases lay in between. The DNA for the CDR3 is TGTGCCAGCAGCTTCGCCTCCACGGGCACTGAAGCTTTCTTT. This encodes CASSFASTGTEAFF.

The chain joins TRBV28 to TRBJ1-5; 10 positions agree with TRBD1. This CDR3 is built from 18 residues. After removal of 8 bases from V and 2 bases from J, the junction contained 15 bases not matched to a gene. From germline, CDR1 is MDHEN and CDR2 SYDVKM. CDR3 DNA sequence: TGTGCCAGCGGGGCCGCCGACAGGGGGCGCGGGCGCAATCAGCCCCAGCATTTT. Translation: CASGAADRGRGRNQPQHF.

As DNA, the CDR3 is TGCAGTGCCCCTTTAGAGACCCAGTACTTC. Its protein product is CSAPLETQYF. The chain combines TRBV20-1 with TRBJ2-5; D gene ambiguous. CDR1 and CDR2 from the germline V gene are DFQATT and SNEGSKA (reference sequence). The CDR3 totals 10 residues. V shed 6 bases and J shed 4 bases, with 6 bases lying between them.

This clone occurred a few times. The V gene is TRBV6-6, the J gene TRBJ1-2, with D unclear. This CDR3 is 15 amino acids long. CDR1 MNHNY and CDR2 SVGAGI come from the germline V gene (reference sequence). Trimming pared 6 bases from V and 2 bases from J, leaving 16 bases between. CDR3 nucleotides: TGTGCCAGCAGACTAAACCGGGAGGCGAACTATGGCTACACCTTC. Residues: CASRLNREANYGYTF.

The chain links TRBV28 to TRBJ2-1, with 10 nucleotides matching TRBD2. Germline loops: CDR1 MDHEN, CDR2 SYDVKM. V lost 5 bases and J lost 6; bases outside the gene matches: 7. The CDR3 is 15 amino acids. CDR3 nucleotide sequence: TGTGCCAGCAGTCTCCGACTAGCGGGTGTCAATGAGCAGTTCTTC. This gives the protein CASSLRLAGVNEQFF.

In this sample, this clone turned up a few times. This chain connects TRBV7-9 to TRBJ1-1, with a tentative D call TRBD1 (6 bases). Per germline, CDR1 SEHNR and CDR2 FQNEAQ (reference sequence). The CDR3 runs 16 residues. V shed 1 base and J shed 0 bases, with 12 bases lying between them. The CDR3 nucleotides are TGTGCCAGCAGCTTAGTGATAACAGGGTTGAACACTGAAGCTTTCTTT. Translated: CASSLVITGLNTEAFF.

The V gene is TRBV7-9, the J gene TRBJ1-1; the D gene is possibly TRBD1 (6 bases). The CDR3 loop spans 16 amino acids. Germline-derived CDR1 and CDR2 are SEHNR and FQNEAQ (reference sequence). Trimming left V 5 bases short and J 5 bases short, with 21 bases between. DNA for the CDR3: TGTGCCAGCAGCCCCCGCGGGGGGGCTGGGGGAACTGAAGCTTTCTTT. Its protein product is CASSPRGGAGGTEAFF.

The rearrangement joins TRBV18 to TRBJ1-5; 8 bases are shared with TRBD1. J gave up 0 bases and V 3 bases, and 4 bases lay outside the gene matches. The CDR3 contains 16 residues. In germline, CDR1 is KGHSH, CDR2 LQKENI. CDR3: CASSPDRGDSNQPQHF. CDR3 nucleotides: TGTGCCAGCTCACCCGACAGGGGTGATAGCAATCAGCCCCAGCATTTT.

This clone was seen a few times. V and J are TRBV9 and TRBJ1-3; D gene unclear. The CDR3 is 12 residues long. The germline gives CDR1 SGDLS, CDR2 YYNGEE. V dropped 0 bases and J dropped 5 bases, with 3 bases sitting between them. The CDR3 spells CASSVDRNTIYF. The CDR3 bases are TGTGCCAGCAGCGTAGACAGAAACACCATATATTTT.

The chain carries TRBV19 and TRBJ2-1; no clear D. With 3 bases removed from V and 6 bases from J, the gap between germline ends came to 12 bases. In germline, CDR1 is LNHDA, CDR2 SQIVND (reference sequence). The CDR3 contains 14 residues. CDR3 bases: TGTGCCAGTAGTATTGATGGCCGACTCAATGAGCAGTTCTTC. It yields the protein CASSIDGRLNEQFF.

This clone was recorded only once. The chain links TRBV7-6 to TRBJ2-1; 14 nucleotides align to TRBD2. CDR3 length equals 15 residues. CDR1 and CDR2 from the germline V gene are SGHVS and FNYEAQ. V lost 5 bases, J lost 8 bases, and 5 bases stayed unmatched. The CDR3 coding sequence is TGTGCCAGCAGCGGGACTAGCGGGAGTCGGGATGAGCAGTTCTTC. This sequence encodes CASSGTSGSRDEQFF.

The chain couples TRBV27 to TRBJ1-3, with D possibly being TRBD1 (6 bases). The V and J ends lost 2 bases and 0 bases respectively, with 14 bases between them. The CDR3 totals 17 residues. Germline CDR1 and CDR2: MNHEY and SMNVEV (reference sequence). The CDR3 sequence: CASSLGPGQPSGNTIYF. The CDR3 DNA sequence: TGTGCCAGCAGTTTAGGTCCCGGACAGCCCTCTGGAAACACCATATATTTT.

The chain employs TRBV4-1 and TRBJ2-3, with 10 bases lining up with TRBD2. Germline CDR1 reads MGHRA; CDR2 reads YSYEKL. The CDR3 contains 19 residues. Losses at the gene ends were 6 bases for V and 1 base for J; bases not matched to a gene: 16. In DNA, the CDR3 is TGCGCCAGCAGTTTCCCTAGCGGGAGACCCACAAAGGGCACAGATACGCAGTATTTT. It encodes CASSFPSGRPTKGTDTQYF.

The chain joins TRBV28 to TRBJ2-1, with TRBD2 matching over 12 bases. The CDR3 covers 16 residues. CDR1 is MDHEN and CDR2 is SYDVKM in the germline V gene. J lost 3 bases, V lost 6 bases, and 6 bases had no gene match. The CDR3, as DNA: TGTGCCAGCAGCCCCGGACTAGCGGGGCTCTACAATGAGCAGTTCTTC. Protein sequence: CASSPGLAGLYNEQFF.